The 3 T cell receptor beta chains given below trace back to one sample, sequenced in a study of somatic mutations in cytotoxic T cells in rheumatoid arthritis (dated by TCRdb to 2017 to 2019). Libraries were prepared through the immunoSEQ multiplex PCR assay. TCRdb limited this immuneACCESS table to in-frame rearrangements with V and J called. A share of clones is missing; checked studies link under half to unresolved V genes, and the rest is unexplained. The sample table holds 10,000 to 15,000 clones, of which 70% to 85% were seen once. 7.5% to 10% of the sample rests with the top ten. The sample taken for sequencing was CD8+ T cells sorted from blood. All receptors come from a man in his 70s in good health.

The chain couples TRBV19 to TRBJ1-1, with D possibly TRBD1 on 6 matching bases. V lost 6 bases, J lost 1 base, and 9 bases lay in between. The germline V gene has CDR1 LNHDA and CDR2 SQIVND (reference sequence). This CDR3 is built from 13 residues. DNA for the CDR3: TGTGCCAGTAGCCAGGGACAGAACACTGAAGCTTTCTTT. Amino acid sequence: CASSQGQNTEAFF.

This clone was recorded once. The chain uses TRBV27 and TRBJ2-5, with 12 bases fitting TRBD2. V was clipped by 2 bases and J by 3 bases; unmatched bases: 1. Per the germline V gene, CDR1 is MNHEY and CDR2 is SMNVEV (reference sequence). The CDR3 length is 15 residues. In DNA form, the CDR3 reads TGTGCCAGCAGTTTAAGACTAGCGGGGGAAGAGACCCAGTACTTC. It translates to CASSLRLAGEETQYF.

This rearrangement joins TRBV29-1 to TRBJ1-1; no definite D call. V lost 3 bases and J 3 bases, leaving 8 bases between the germline ends. The CDR3 totals 12 residues. From germline, CDR1 is SQVTM and CDR2 ANQGSEA. The DNA of the CDR3 is TGCAGCGTTGAGGCAGCATACACTGAAGCTTTCTTT. Translated: CSVEAAYTEAFF.